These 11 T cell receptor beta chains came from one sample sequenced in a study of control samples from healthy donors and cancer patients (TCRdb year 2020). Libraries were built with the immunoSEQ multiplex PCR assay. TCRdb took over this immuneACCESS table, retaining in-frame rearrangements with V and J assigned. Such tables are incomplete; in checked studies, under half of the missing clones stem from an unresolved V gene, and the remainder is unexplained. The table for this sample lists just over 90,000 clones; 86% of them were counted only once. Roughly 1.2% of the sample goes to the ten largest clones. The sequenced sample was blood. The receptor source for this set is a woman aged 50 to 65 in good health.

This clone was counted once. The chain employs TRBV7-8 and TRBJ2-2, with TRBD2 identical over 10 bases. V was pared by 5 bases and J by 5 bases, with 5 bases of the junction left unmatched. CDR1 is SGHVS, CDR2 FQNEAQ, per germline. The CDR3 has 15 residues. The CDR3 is CASSPLAGWTGELFF. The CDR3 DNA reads TGTGCCAGCAGCCCACTAGCGGGGTGGACCGGGGAGCTGTTTTTT.

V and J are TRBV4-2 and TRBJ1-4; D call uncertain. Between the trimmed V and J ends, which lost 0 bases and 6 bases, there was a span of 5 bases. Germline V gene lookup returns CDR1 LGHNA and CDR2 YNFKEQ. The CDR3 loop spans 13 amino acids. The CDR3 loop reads CASSQEFYEKLFF. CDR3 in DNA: TGTGCCAGCAGCCAAGAGTTTTATGAAAAACTGTTTTTT.

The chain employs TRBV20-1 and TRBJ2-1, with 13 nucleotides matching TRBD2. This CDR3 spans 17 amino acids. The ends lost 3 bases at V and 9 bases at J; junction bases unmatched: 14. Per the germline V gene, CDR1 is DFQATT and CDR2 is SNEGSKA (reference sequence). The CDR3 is CSASSYLTSGRIGEQFF. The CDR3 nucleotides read TGCAGTGCTAGTTCATACTTGACTAGCGGGAGGATCGGTGAGCAGTTCTTC.

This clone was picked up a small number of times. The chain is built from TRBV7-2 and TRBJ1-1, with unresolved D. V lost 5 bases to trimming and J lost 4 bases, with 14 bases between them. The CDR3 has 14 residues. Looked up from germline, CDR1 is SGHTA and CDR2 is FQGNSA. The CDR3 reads CASSAEFTVTEAFF. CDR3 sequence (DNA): TGTGCCAGCAGCGCCGAATTTACCGTCACTGAAGCTTTCTTT.

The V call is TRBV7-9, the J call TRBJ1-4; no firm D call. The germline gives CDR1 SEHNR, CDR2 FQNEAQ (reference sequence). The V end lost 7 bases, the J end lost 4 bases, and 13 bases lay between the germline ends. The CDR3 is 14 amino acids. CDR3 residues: CASTRGGYNEKLFF. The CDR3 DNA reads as TGTGCCAGCACCCGGGGAGGGTATAATGAAAAACTGTTTTTT.

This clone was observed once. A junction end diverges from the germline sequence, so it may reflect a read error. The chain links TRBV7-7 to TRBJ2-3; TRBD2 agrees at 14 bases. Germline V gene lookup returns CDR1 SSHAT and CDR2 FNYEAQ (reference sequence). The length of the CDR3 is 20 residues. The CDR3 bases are TGTGCTAGCAGCCCACGAAGGGGGCCGGGACTAGCGGGGGGCACAGATACGCAGTATTTT. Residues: CASSPRRGPGLAGGTDTQYF.

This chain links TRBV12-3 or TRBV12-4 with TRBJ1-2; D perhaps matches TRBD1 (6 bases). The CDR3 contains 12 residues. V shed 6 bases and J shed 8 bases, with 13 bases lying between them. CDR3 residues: CASSPGALGYTF. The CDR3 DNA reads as TGTGCCAGCAGCCCAGGGGCTTTGGGCTACACCTTC.

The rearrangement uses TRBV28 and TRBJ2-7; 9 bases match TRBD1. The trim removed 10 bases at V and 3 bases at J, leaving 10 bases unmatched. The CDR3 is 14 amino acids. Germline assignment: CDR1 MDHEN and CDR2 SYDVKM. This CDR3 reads CATLGQGRFYEQYF. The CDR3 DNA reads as TGTGCCACCCTCGGACAGGGGCGATTCTACGAGCAGTACTTC.

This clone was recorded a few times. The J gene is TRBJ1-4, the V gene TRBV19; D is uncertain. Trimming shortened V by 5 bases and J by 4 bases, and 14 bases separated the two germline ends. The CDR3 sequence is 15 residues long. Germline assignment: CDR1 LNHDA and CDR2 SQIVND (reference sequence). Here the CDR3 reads CASSVQFQINEKLFF. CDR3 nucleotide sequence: TGTGCCAGTAGTGTACAGTTTCAAATTAATGAAAAACTGTTTTTT.

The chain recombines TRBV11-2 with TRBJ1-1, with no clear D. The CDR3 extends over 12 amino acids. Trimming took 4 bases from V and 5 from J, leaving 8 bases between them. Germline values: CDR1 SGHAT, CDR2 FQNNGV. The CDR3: CASSSLGTEAFF. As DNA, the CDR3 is TGTGCCAGCAGCTCCCTGGGAACTGAAGCTTTCTTT.

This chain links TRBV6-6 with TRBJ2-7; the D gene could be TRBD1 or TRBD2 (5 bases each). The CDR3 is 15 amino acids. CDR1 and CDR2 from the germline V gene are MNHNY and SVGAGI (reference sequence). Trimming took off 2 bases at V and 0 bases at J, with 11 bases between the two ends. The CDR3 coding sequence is TGTGCCAGCAGTTACGAGGGGTTAACCTCCTACGAGCAGTACTTC. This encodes CASSYEGLTSYEQYF.